The subject of this entry is one TCR beta chain. This sample was taken from a study of blood T cell repertoires in COVID-19. In the study overall: Material from acute and convalescent COVID-19 was sourced from the United States, Italy and Spain. PBMCs, B-cell-depleted T cells, or T cells provided the cDNA or gDNA that made up the material.

Study processing details: From reference gene primer amplification, estimates of nucleated cell counts were derived. Profiled with immunoSEQ multiplex PCR; TCRdb holds only in-frame clones, not every one. That table supplies the V and J calls and clone size; D and trimming were determined from the DNA. In the table there are 15,000 to 20,000 clones, roughly four fifths of which are singletons. Germline-derived CDR1 and CDR2 are SGHAT and FQNNGV. The germline V and J ends were trimmed by 1 base and 13 bases, with 14 bases remaining between them. The CDR3 has 13 residues. Sequenced material: peripheral blood. The V gene is TRBV11-2, the J gene TRBJ1-5; possible D gene TRBD1, 5 bases. The source of this sequence is a man aged 35-49 years with active or convalescent COVID-19. CDR3 protein: CASSLGQKGVQHF. The CDR3 nucleotides are TGTGCCAGCAGCTTAGGCCAGAAAGGGGTACAGCATTTT.